These T cell receptor beta chains were read from a single sample in a study of shared clonotypes between healthy human individuals. TCRdb keeps only in-frame clones here, not all; method: immunoSEQ multiplex PCR. The sample yields around 1.1 million clones, 75% to 80% seen once. Sequencing was performed on memory CD4+ T cells from PBMCs. The source is a young man in good health. Some clones in this sample may be carry-over from other donors' samples. The conserved cysteine and the conserved F or W are not part of the CDR3 here.

v_gene	j_gene	CDR3aa
TRBV6-4	TRBJ2-6	ASSADGSGANVLT
TRBV6-1	TRBJ2-5	ARGEGLADQETQY
TRBV28	TRBJ1-3	ASSSGGATSGNTIY
TRBV10-2	TRBJ2-7	ASGVRRAEQY
TRBV5-4	TRBJ2-7	ASSGKGQGSYEQY
TRBV5-6	TRBJ1-1	ASSLSGTGGYEAF
TRBV6-6	TRBJ2-3	ASRTAGPSTDTQY
TRBV10-3	TRBJ2-3	AIRPGLAGTTDTQY
TRBV6-4	TRBJ2-1	ATSKMGASGNEQF
TRBV4-2	TRBJ2-5	ASSQEAERDQETQY
TRBV2	TRBJ2-7	ASRDRGYEQY
TRBV11-1	TRBJ2-5	ASSLRLGGEETQY
TRBV5-1	TRBJ2-2	ASSGLAGANTGELF
TRBV19	TRBJ1-2	ASSTGWGGYT
TRBV25-1	TRBJ2-5	ASSELGGTGDIGETQY
TRBV10-1	TRBJ2-1	ASSAGGIGNEQF
TRBV7-9	TRBJ1-6	ASSPEGSDNSPLH
TRBV5-5	TRBJ1-4	ASSSNPRATNEKLF
TRBV28	TRBJ1-5	ASSFEQLYQPQH
TRBV6-5	TRBJ2-3	ASGSGGRPDTQY
TRBV4-1	TRBJ2-1	ASSQGLAEPYNEQF
TRBV30	TRBJ1-1	AWSGSRNTEAF
TRBV2	TRBJ1-5	ASRGVINQPQH
TRBV6-5	TRBJ1-1	ASSYYSDNTEAF
TRBV7-8	TRBJ1-2	ASSQISRTGAVGYT
TRBV27	TRBJ2-1	ASNTGLTTPNEQF
TRBV6-5	TRBJ2-7	ASRTPGQGYEQY
TRBV7-8	TRBJ1-1	ASSLQVNTEAF
TRBV15	TRBJ2-7	ATSRDRVRLYEQY
TRBV19	TRBJ2-7	ASKIRDGQGSYEQY